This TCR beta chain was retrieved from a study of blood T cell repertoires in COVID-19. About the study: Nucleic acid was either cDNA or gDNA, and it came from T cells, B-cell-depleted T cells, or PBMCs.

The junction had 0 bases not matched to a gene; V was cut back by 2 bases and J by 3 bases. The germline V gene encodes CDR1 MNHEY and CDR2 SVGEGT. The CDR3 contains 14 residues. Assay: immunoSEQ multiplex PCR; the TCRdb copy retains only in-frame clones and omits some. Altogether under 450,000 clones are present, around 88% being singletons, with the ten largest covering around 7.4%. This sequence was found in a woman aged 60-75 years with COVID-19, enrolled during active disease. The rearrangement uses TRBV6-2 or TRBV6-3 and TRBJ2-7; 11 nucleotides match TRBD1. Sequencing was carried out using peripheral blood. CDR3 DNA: TGTGCCAGCAGTTACGGGACAGGGGGCTACGAGCAGTACTTC. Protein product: CASSYGTGGYEQYF.